The 14 T cell receptor beta chains presented below share a single source sample, sequenced in a study of T cell repertoires in cytomegalovirus infection (dated by TCRdb to between 2018 and 2021). Sequencing took place on an Illumina HiSeq 1500. TCRdb trimmed the raw reads at Q25, called clones with MiXCR and kept productive beta chains. Entries that share a CDR3 protein sequence are merged under the most common genes and DNA. The sample contains fewer than 700,000 distinct CDR3 sequences, 24% of them found a single time. The ten top clones hold around 7.6% of the sample. Sequencing was done on a sample of CD8+ T cells from PBMCs. These receptors were obtained from a human donor in good health (CMV status not recorded). Some clones in this sample may be carry-over from other donors' samples.

Points on this clonotype: Since a far larger clone is one base different, this is likely a read error. The genes are TRBV14 and TRBJ2-1; no reliable D call. With 1 base removed from V and 1 base from J, the gap between germline ends came to 5 bases. Germline CDR1 and CDR2: SGHDN and FVKESK. The CDR3 length is 14 residues. CDR3: CASSQAGSYNEQFF. The CDR3, as DNA: TGTGCCAGCAGCCAAGCAGGTTCCTACAATGAGCAGTTCTTC.

J is TRBJ2-7 and V is TRBV7-9; D is possibly TRBD2 (5 bases). CDR3 length equals 13 residues. The germline CDR1 and CDR2 sequences are SEHNR and FQNEAQ (reference sequence). V lost 1 base and J 2 bases, leaving 6 bases between the germline ends. CDR3 sequence: CASSLVGAYEQYV. CDR3 bases: TGTGCCAGCAGCTTAGTCGGGGCCTACGAGCAGTACGTC.

In this sample, this clonotype turned up many times. The V and J genes are TRBV6-5 and TRBJ2-2; D is unresolved. The V and J ends lost 3 bases and 0 bases respectively, with 8 bases between them. The germline V gene encodes CDR1 MNHEY and CDR2 SVGAGI. This CDR3 contains 15 residues. The CDR3 sequence: CASSYDTPNTGELFF. The CDR3 DNA is TGTGCCAGCAGTTATGACACCCCGAACACCGGGGAGCTGTTTTTT.

As to this clonotype: A clone one base away is much larger, so this may be a read error. V is TRBV7-8 and J is TRBJ2-1; 7 bases are a match to TRBD1. The trim removed 0 bases at V and 6 bases at J, leaving 17 bases unmatched. Germline assignment: CDR1 SGHVS and CDR2 FQNEAQ. The CDR3 has 19 residues. The CDR3 coding sequence is TGTGCCAGCAGCTTAGCGTTGGAGGTGTCGGACAGGAAGGGCAATGAGCAGTTCTTC. Translating it yields CASSLALEVSDRKGNEQFF.

The sample holds a few counts of this clonotype. This chain links TRBV4-1 with TRBJ1-1, with D unresolved. Germline V gene data show CDR1 as MGHRA and CDR2 as YSYEKL. The CDR3 covers 13 residues. Trimming left V 0 bases short and J 6 bases short, with 8 bases between. The CDR3 region has the DNA TGCGCCAGCAGCCAAGATGAAGGAGCTGAAGCTTTCTTT. This codes for CASSQDEGAEAFF.

This chain connects TRBV12-3 or TRBV12-4 to TRBJ2-2; a possible D gene is TRBD2 (5 bases). V was shortened by 5 bases and J by 7 bases, with 11 bases between the two germline ends. The CDR3 consists of 13 residues. As DNA, the CDR3 is TGTGCCAGCAGTCCCGCGAGCGGCGGGGAGCTGTTTTTT. Its protein product is CASSPASGGELFF.

This clonotype has more than one count but fewer than ten. V and J are TRBV20-1 and TRBJ2-3; D uncertain. With 6 bases removed from V and 0 bases from J, the gap between germline ends came to 16 bases. Germline V lookup: CDR1 DFQATT, CDR2 SNEGSKA (reference sequence). The CDR3 runs 15 residues. The CDR3 region has the DNA TGCAGTGCGCCTAATCTCGGAATCAGCACAGATACGCAGTATTTT. It encodes CSAPNLGISTDTQYF.

This clonotype has more than one count but fewer than ten. The V call is TRBV4-1, the J call TRBJ1-1; D call uncertain. This CDR3 has 13 amino acids. Trimming left V 1 base short and J 5 bases short, with 8 bases between. From germline, CDR1 is MGHRA and CDR2 YSYEKL. The CDR3 here is CASSQVGATEAFF. CDR3 nucleotide sequence: TGCGCCAGCAGCCAAGTGGGCGCGACTGAAGCTTTCTTT.

V gene TRBV10-3 combines with J gene TRBJ1-2; D is possibly TRBD1 (6 bases). The CDR3 covers 16 residues. CDR1 ENHRY and CDR2 SYGVKD come from the germline V gene. The V and J ends lost 2 bases and 4 bases respectively, with 17 bases between them. In DNA form, the CDR3 reads TGTGCCATCAGTGAGCTCTTGGGGGCCGCTGGCTATGGCTACACCTTC. Translated, it gives CAISELLGAAGYGYTF.

This clonotype was seen repeatedly, ten times or more. CDR3: CASSLLDTEAFF. The CDR3 bases are TGTGCCAGCAGTTTGTTGGATACTGAAGCTTTCTTT. This chain links TRBV12-3 or TRBV12-4 with TRBJ1-1; no clear D gene. Deletions cut 3 bases from V and 5 bases from J, with 7 bases between. CDR3 size: 12 residues.

This clonotype was observed a handful of times. The chain combines TRBV18 with TRBJ1-2; no definite D call. The V end lost 3 bases, the J end lost 12 bases, and 5 bases lay between the germline ends. This CDR3 region has 9 residues. Germline V CDR1 and CDR2: KGHSH, LQKENI. The CDR3 protein is CASSPPHTF. DNA of the CDR3: TGTGCCAGCTCACCCCCCCACACCTTC. The complete variable domain, with remaining parts taken from reference TRBV18 and TRBJ1-2, reads NAGVMQNPRHLVRRRGQEARLRCSPMKGHSHVYWYRQLPEEGLKFMVYLQKENIIDESGMPKERFSAEFPKEGPSILRIQQVVRGDSAAYFCASSPPHTFGSGTRLTVV.

This clonotype was found a few times. This chain links TRBV2 with TRBJ1-6; D is possibly TRBD1 (6 bases). The CDR3 totals 13 residues. Germline V gene lookup returns CDR1 SNHLY and CDR2 FYNNEI. Deletions cut 6 bases from V and 7 bases from J, with 10 bases between. The CDR3 reads CASSGTSNSPLHF. The CDR3 coding sequence is TGTGCCAGCAGCGGGACATCCAATTCACCCCTCCACTTT. The full variable domain, rest sourced from reference TRBV2 and TRBJ1-6, is EPEVTQTPSHQVTQMGQEVILRCVPISNHLYFYWYRQILGQKVEFLVSFYNNEISEKSEIFDDQFSVERPDGSNFTLKIRSTKLEDSAMYFCASSGTSNSPLHFGNGTRLTVT.

This clonotype was picked up many times. The chain uses TRBV7-2 and TRBJ1-1; perhaps TRBD1 as D (6 bases). The germline V and J ends were trimmed by 1 base and 0 bases, with 15 bases remaining between them. This CDR3 region has 17 residues. The germline gives CDR1 SGHTA, CDR2 FQGNSA. CDR3 residues: CASSLDFGGAMNTEAFF. DNA of the CDR3: TGTGCCAGCAGCTTAGACTTTGGGGGGGCGATGAACACTGAAGCTTTCTTT.

This clonotype occurred many times. The chain combines TRBV6-1 with TRBJ1-2; maybe TRBD1 (6 bases). In germline, CDR1 is MNHNS, CDR2 SASEGT. CDR3 length: 16 amino acids. V dropped 5 bases and J dropped 6 bases, with 22 bases sitting between them. The CDR3 protein is CASSYLNGGYRDGYTF. DNA of the CDR3: TGTGCCAGCAGTTACCTGAATGGGGGCTACAGGGATGGCTACACCTTC.